This entry features one T cell receptor (beta chain) sequence. The sample originates from a study of cytotoxic CD8 clonotypes in ibrutinib-treated CLL. V dropped 4 bases and J dropped 8 bases, with 7 bases sitting between them. The germline CDR1 and CDR2 sequences are SGHNT and YYREEE (reference sequence). The CDR3 totals 11 residues. The protocol was immunoSEQ multiplex PCR, while the TCRdb copy is restricted to in-frame clones and leaves out a portion. The table includes approximately 330,000 clones, roughly 85% detected once. V usage is TRBV5-4 and J usage is TRBJ2-1; D uncertain. The sample here was PBMCs, taken before ibrutinib treatment. The receptor was isolated from a human donor with chronic lymphocytic leukemia. Written as DNA, the CDR3 is TGTGCCAGCAGCCGAAGCGATGAGCAGTTCTTC. Its protein is CASSRSDEQFF.